A selection of T cell receptor beta chains follows, all from one sample in a study of blood T cell repertoires in COVID-19. This table comes from immunoSEQ multiplex PCR, and its TCRdb copy is limited to in-frame clones, with some not included. The sample carries about 270,000 clones, 85% recorded once. Sequenced input: peripheral blood. The receptors come from a human donor in a cohort sampled during active COVID-19. Each CDR3 is given with its conserved first and last residue. Fields, in order: clone size, D gene, V gene, J gene, CDR3 DNA, CDR3 protein. D genes are given only for firm matches. Size tells how often a clone was seen (once, few, many) or the class of an expanded clone, and some rows leave it out.

size: -; D: -; V: TRBV7-9; J: TRBJ1-2; DNA: TGTGCCAGCAGCCGCGACTCGTGGATGAGCTACACCTTC; CDR3: CASSRDSWMSYTF
size: -; D: -; V: TRBV3-1/TRBV3-2; J: TRBJ1-2; DNA: TGTGCCAGCAGCCAAGCCCTACAGGGTGGCTATGGCTACACCTTC; CDR3: CASSQALQGGYGYTF
size: -; D: TRBD2; V: TRBV7-9; J: TRBJ2-1; DNA: TGTGCCGTGCGGACTAGCGGGCCCTACAATGAGCAGTTCTTC; CDR3: CAVRTSGPYNEQFF
size: few; D: -; V: TRBV18; J: TRBJ2-3; DNA: TGTGCCAGCTCACGCGAGGAGTATACGCAGTATTTT; CDR3: CASSREEYTQYF
size: -; D: -; V: TRBV18; J: TRBJ2-6; DNA: TGTGCCAGCTCACCACCGTGGGGAGACTCTGGGGCCAACGTCCTGACTTTC; CDR3: CASSPPWGDSGANVLTF
size: -; D: -; V: TRBV27; J: TRBJ2-3; DNA: TGTGCCACCGCGGACAGACCGACAGATACGCAGTATTTT; CDR3: CATADRPTDTQYF
size: once; D: TRBD1; V: TRBV5-8; J: TRBJ1-4; DNA: TGTGCCAGCAGCAAAGGGACAGCTCCTAATGAAAAACTGTTTTTT; CDR3: CASSKGTAPNEKLFF
size: once; D: -; V: TRBV5-4; J: TRBJ2-6; DNA: TGTGCCAGCAGCCTCCCGCCTCTCCGGTCGGGTGGGGCCAACGTCCTGACTTTC; CDR3: CASSLPPLRSGGANVLTF
size: -; D: TRBD1; V: TRBV28; J: TRBJ1-2; DNA: TGTGCCAGCAGTACAGACAGGGGGGCCTATGGCTACACCTTC; CDR3: CASSTDRGAYGYTF
size: -; D: TRBD1; V: TRBV5-1; J: TRBJ1-1; DNA: TGCGCCAGCAGCTCGGGACAGGAGGTCACTGAAGCTTTCTTT; CDR3: CASSSGQEVTEAFF
size: -; D: -; V: TRBV5-5; J: TRBJ2-4; DNA: TGTGCCAGCAGCCAGGAAGGACAGCGGAACATTCAGTACTTC; CDR3: CASSQEGQRNIQYF
size: -; D: TRBD1; V: TRBV18; J: TRBJ2-1; DNA: TGTGCCAGCTCTCGTGACAGGGGAAATGAGCAGTTCTTC; CDR3: CASSRDRGNEQFF
size: once; D: -; V: TRBV18; J: TRBJ2-4; DNA: TGTGCCAGCTCACCACCGGAAGGGAGCAAAAACATTCAGTACTTC; CDR3: CASSPPEGSKNIQYF
size: -; D: -; V: TRBV3-1/TRBV3-2; J: TRBJ2-6; DNA: TGTGCCAGCAGCCGCGGGTTTGGGGTCTCAACCTCTGGGGCCAACGTCCTGACTTTC; CDR3: CASSRGFGVSTSGANVLTF
size: -; D: TRBD1; V: TRBV6-5; J: TRBJ1-5; DNA: TGTGCCAGCCGGGGACAGGGGGCCGGTCATCAGCCCCAGCATTTT; CDR3: CASRGQGAGHQPQHF
size: -; D: -; V: TRBV7-2; J: TRBJ1-6; DNA: TGTGCCAGCAGCTTACGAGCCCTTAGTGGGGACAAGAATTCACCCCTCCACTTT; CDR3: CASSLRALSGDKNSPLHF
size: -; D: TRBD1; V: TRBV6-5; J: TRBJ2-7; DNA: TGTGCCAGCAGGGTCAATCAGGGGGCCAAGAACTTC; CDR3: CASRVNQGAKNF
size: -; D: TRBD1; V: TRBV24-1; J: TRBJ2-4; DNA: TGTGCCACCAGTGATCCCAACAGGGGAGACATTCAGTACTTC; CDR3: CATSDPNRGDIQYF
size: -; D: -; V: TRBV7-9; J: TRBJ1-4; DNA: TGTGCCAGCAGTCCAGGCCTTATTAATGAAAAACTGTTTTTT; CDR3: CASSPGLINEKLFF
size: few; D: -; V: TRBV7-9; J: TRBJ1-1; DNA: TGTGCCAGCAGCTCCCCGACAGGGAACACTGAAGCTTTCTTT; CDR3: CASSSPTGNTEAFF
size: once; D: -; V: TRBV4-1; J: TRBJ1-5; DNA: TGCGCCAGCAGCCCCCCATTTAATCAGCCCCAGCATTTT; CDR3: CASSPPFNQPQHF
size: -; D: -; V: TRBV5-1; J: TRBJ1-4; DNA: TGCGCCAGCAGCATCCAGGGGCGCAAAAATGAAAAACTGTTTTTT; CDR3: CASSIQGRKNEKLFF
size: -; D: TRBD2; V: TRBV11-3; J: TRBJ2-2; DNA: TGTGCCAGCAGTCCGGGACTAGCGGGCACCGGGGAGCTGTTTTTT; CDR3: CASSPGLAGTGELFF
size: -; D: -; V: TRBV6-5; J: TRBJ1-6; DNA: TGTGCCAGCAGTTACATGGGGGCGCGAAATTCACCCCTCCACTTT; CDR3: CASSYMGARNSPLHF
size: -; D: TRBD1; V: TRBV4-3; J: TRBJ2-1; DNA: TGCGCCAGCAGTGGGCGACCGGGACAGACTGCCGATGAGCAGTTCTTC; CDR3: CASSGRPGQTADEQFF
size: -; D: -; V: TRBV5-4; J: TRBJ1-6; DNA: TGTGCCAGCAGACCCAATCTCGGGGGTTCTAATTCACCCCTCCACTTT; CDR3: CASRPNLGGSNSPLHF
size: -; D: TRBD1; V: TRBV7-8; J: TRBJ2-5; DNA: TGTGCCAGCAGCTTGGGACAGAAAGAGACCCAGTACTTC; CDR3: CASSLGQKETQYF
size: -; D: TRBD1; V: TRBV6-2/TRBV6-3; J: TRBJ1-1; DNA: TGTGCCAGCAGTTACAGAGACAGGGGTAACACTGAAGCTTTCTTT; CDR3: CASSYRDRGNTEAFF